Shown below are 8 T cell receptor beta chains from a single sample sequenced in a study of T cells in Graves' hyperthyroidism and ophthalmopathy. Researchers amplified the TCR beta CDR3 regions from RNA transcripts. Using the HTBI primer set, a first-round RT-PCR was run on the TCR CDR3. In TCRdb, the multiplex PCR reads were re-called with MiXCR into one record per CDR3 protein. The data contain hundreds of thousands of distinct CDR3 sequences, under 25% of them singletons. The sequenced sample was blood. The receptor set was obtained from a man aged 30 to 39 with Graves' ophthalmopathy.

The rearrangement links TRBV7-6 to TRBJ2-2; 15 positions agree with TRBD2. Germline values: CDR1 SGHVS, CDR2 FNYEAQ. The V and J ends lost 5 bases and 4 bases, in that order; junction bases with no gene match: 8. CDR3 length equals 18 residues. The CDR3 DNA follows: TGTGCCAGCAGCCCTAGGACTAGCGGGAGGGCGGGCACCGGGGAGCTGTTTTTT. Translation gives CASSPRTSGRAGTGELFF.

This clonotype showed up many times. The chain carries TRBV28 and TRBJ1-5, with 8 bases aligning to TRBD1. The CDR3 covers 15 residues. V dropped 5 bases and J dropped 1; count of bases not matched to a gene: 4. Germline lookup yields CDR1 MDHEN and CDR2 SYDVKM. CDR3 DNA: TGTGCCAGCAGTCACCGGACAGGGAGCAATCAGCCCCAGCATTTT. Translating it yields CASSHRTGSNQPQHF.

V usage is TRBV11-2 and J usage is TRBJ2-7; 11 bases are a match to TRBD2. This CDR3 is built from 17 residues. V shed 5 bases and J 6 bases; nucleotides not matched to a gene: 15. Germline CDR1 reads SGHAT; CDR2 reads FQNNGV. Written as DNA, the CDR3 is TGTGCCAGCAGCCCCGGGGCAACTAGCGGGAGTAAGGGCGAGCAGTACTTC. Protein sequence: CASSPGATSGSKGEQYF.

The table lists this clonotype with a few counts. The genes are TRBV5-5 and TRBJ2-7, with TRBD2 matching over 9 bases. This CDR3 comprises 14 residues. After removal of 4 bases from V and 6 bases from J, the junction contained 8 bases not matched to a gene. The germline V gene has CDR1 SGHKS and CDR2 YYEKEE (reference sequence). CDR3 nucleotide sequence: TGTGCCAGCAGCGCAGGACTAGCGCCCTCCGAGCAGTACTTC. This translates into CASSAGLAPSEQYF.

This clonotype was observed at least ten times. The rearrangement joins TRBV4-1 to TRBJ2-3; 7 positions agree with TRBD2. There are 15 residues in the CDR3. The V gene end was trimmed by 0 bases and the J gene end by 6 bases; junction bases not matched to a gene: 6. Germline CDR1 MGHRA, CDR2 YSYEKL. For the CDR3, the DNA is TGCGCCAGCAGCCAAGAGGCCGGGAGGTCCGATACGCAGTATTTT. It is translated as CASSQEAGRSDTQYF.

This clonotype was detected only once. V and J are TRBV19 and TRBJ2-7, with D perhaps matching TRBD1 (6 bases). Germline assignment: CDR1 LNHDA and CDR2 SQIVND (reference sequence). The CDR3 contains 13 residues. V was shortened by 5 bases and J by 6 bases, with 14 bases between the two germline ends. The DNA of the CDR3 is TGTGCCAGTAGTGCAGCAGGGGTCGTCGAGCAGTACTTC. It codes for CASSAAGVVEQYF.

The CDR3 region has the DNA TGTGCCAGCAGCCATGAAAGGGGGCGCGGTCCCGTTAACGAAAAACTGTTTTTT. Protein: CASSHERGRGPVNEKLFF. The rearrangement links TRBV14 to TRBJ1-4; 7 bases line up with TRBD1. V trimming: 3 bases; J trimming: 8 bases; junction bases outside the gene matches: 18. The CDR3 consists of 18 residues. Per germline, CDR1 SGHDN and CDR2 FVKESK.

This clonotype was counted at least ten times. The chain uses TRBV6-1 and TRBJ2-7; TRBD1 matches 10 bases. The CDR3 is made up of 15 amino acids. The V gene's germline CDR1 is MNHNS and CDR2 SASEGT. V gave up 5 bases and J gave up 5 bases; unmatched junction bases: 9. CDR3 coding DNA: TGTGCCAGCAGTTATCCCGGGACAGGGGACGACGAGCAGTACTTC. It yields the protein CASSYPGTGDDEQYF.